This TCR beta chain was sequenced during a study of identical twins. Study findings and constraints: Insertion counts were lower in abundant cord blood beta clonotypes, a trend that memory repertoires did not show.

V lost 0 bases to trimming and J lost 3 bases, with 7 bases between them. The CDR3 length is 14 residues. Germline V gene lookup returns CDR1 SGHRS and CDR2 YFSETQ. Worth noting for this clonotype: Antigen: not known.

In TCRdb, the 5' RACE reads were re-called with MiXCR into one record per CDR3 protein. Of 600,000 to 700,000 distinct CDR3 sequences in the sample, 20% to 25% are singletons; the top ten hold 4.3%. In every case, the donor was a healthy Caucasian. These data were likewise used in another study, on T cells expressing NK-cell markers. That report notes: The CD3+CD56-NKG2C+ fraction of a handful of donors was also led by these clonotypes.

V gene TRBV5-1 combines with J gene TRBJ2-1, with D unresolved. The clonotype originates from a woman between 18 and 30 years old in good health. The specimen was PBMCs. For the CDR3, the DNA is TGCGCCAGCAGCTTGGGGAACCACTACAATGAGCAGTTCTTC. It translates to CASSLGNHYNEQFF.